The TCR beta chain under discussion was sequenced for a study of technical replicates of blood from several donors listed by TCRdb under 2017. The junction carries 13 bases between V and J, which are trimmed by 3 bases and 0 bases respectively. Sequences SGHAT (CDR1) and FQNNGV (CDR2) are obtained from the germline V gene. The CDR3 contains 16 residues, cysteine and phenylalanine counted. Left in the record is the CDR3 DNA by itself, 48 bases read in frame from the first base. Receptor amplification or capture employed the immunoSEQ multiplex PCR assay. Sourced from immuneACCESS, this table was stored by TCRdb with only in-frame sequences that have V and J called. A share of the clones is absent; for the studies checked, an unresolved V gene accounts for under half, and the remainder has no known explanation. Within this sample are some 76,000 clones, with approximately 98% of them counted one time only. The ten most abundant clones make up over 0.2% of the sample.

As regards this clone: No cognate antigen has been identified for it. No quality values exist for individual bases; no much larger clone is one base distant.

The specimen was T cells isolated from PBMCs. The chain was built from TRBV11-2 and TRBJ2-3; TRBD2 is possibly the D segment (7 matching bases). This receptor was taken from a human donor in good health. This receptor carries the CDR3 CASSFLAGASTDTQYF. The nucleotides read TGTGCCAGCAGCTTCCTGGCGGGGGCTAGCACAGATACGCAGTATTTT.